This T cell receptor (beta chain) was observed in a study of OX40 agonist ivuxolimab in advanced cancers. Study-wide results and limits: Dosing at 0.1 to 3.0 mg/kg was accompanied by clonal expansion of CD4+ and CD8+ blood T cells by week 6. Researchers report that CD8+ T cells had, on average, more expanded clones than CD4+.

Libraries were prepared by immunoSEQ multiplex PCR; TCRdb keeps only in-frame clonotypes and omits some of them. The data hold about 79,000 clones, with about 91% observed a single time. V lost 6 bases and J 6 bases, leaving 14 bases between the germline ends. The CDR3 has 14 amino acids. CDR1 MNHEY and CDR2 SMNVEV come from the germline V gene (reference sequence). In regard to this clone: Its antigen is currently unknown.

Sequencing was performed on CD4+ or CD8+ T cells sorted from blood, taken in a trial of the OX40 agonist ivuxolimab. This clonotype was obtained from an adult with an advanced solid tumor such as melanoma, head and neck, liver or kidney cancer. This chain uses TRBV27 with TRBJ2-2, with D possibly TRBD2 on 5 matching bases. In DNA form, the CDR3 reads TGTGCCAGCAGGAAGGAGGTATCCGCCGGGGAGCTGTTTTTT. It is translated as CASRKEVSAGELFF.